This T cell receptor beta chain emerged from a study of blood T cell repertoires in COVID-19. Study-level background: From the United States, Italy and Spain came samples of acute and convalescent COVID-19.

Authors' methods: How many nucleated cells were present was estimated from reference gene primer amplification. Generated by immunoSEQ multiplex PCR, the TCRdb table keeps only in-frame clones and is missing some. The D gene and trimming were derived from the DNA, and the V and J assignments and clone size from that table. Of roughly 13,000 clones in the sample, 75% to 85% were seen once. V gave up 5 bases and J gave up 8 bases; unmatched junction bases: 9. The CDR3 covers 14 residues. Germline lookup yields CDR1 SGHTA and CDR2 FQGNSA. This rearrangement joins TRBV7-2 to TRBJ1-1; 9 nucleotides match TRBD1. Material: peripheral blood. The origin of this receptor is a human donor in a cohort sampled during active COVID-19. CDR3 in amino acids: CASSPSRDREEAFF. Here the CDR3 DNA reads TGTGCCAGCAGCCCAAGCCGGGACAGGGAGGAAGCTTTCTTT.